Below, 8 T cell receptor beta chains from the same sample are listed, as sequenced in a study of blood T cell repertoires in COVID-19. The table came from immunoSEQ multiplex PCR; TCRdb's copy has only in-frame clones and leaves some out. The sample includes about 140,000 clones, roughly 82% seen only once; the top ten take 10%. Sequencing was performed on peripheral blood. The receptors derive from a man in his fifties or sixties with active or convalescent COVID-19.

The rearrangement joins TRBV5-8 to TRBJ1-5; D remains unclear. Per germline, CDR1 SGHTS and CDR2 YDEGEE. The CDR3 is 14 residues long. Trimming pared 1 base from V and 7 bases from J, leaving 12 bases between. The CDR3 loop reads CASSLIGDRQPQHF. The CDR3 nucleotides read TGTGCCAGCAGCTTGATCGGGGATCGGCAGCCCCAGCATTTT.

The V gene is TRBV12-3 or TRBV12-4, the J gene TRBJ2-1; D is unclear. The CDR3 is 11 amino acids. V lost 8 bases, J lost 8 bases, and 10 bases lay in between. The CDR3, as DNA: TGTGCCAGCCTGACACTCGATGAGCAGTTCTTC. Amino acid sequence: CASLTLDEQFF.

This chain links TRBV19 with TRBJ1-3; TRBD1 agrees at 7 bases. This CDR3 comprises 16 residues. V lost 7 bases and J lost 3; bases outside the gene matches: 12. Germline CDR1 is LNHDA and CDR2 is SQIVND (reference sequence). This CDR3 is CASIVSGRGYGNTIYF. Written as DNA, the CDR3 is TGTGCCAGTATTGTCTCTGGCAGGGGGTATGGAAACACCATATATTTT.

This clone was detected once. The chain has TRBV28 and TRBJ1-4, with D unresolved. Between the trimmed V and J ends, which lost 7 bases and 8 bases, there was a span of 17 bases. CDR1 is MDHEN and CDR2 is SYDVKM in the germline V gene. There are 14 residues in the CDR3. The CDR3 bases are TGTGCCAGCAACCCCGGTGGGCCCCGGGAAAAACTGTTTTTT. It is translated as CASNPGGPREKLFF. Full variable domain (missing parts from reference TRBV28 and TRBJ1-4): DVKVTQSSRYLVKRTGEKVFLECVQDMDHENMFWYRQDPGLGLRLIYFSYDVKMKEKGDIPEGYSVSREKKERFSLILESASTNQTSMYLCASNPGGPREKLFFGSGTQLSVL.

The rearrangement joins TRBV5-5 to TRBJ2-7; 9 positions match TRBD2. V lost 2 bases, J lost 3 bases, and 12 bases stayed unmatched. CDR3 size: 17 residues. The germline CDR1 and CDR2 sequences are SGHKS and YYEKEE (reference sequence). The CDR3 DNA follows: TGTGCCAGCAGCTTTTTCCGGAATAGCGGGAGCTTCTACGAGCAGTACGTC. It specifies CASSFFRNSGSFYEQYV.

CDR3 loop: CASSPPTSGYGTQYF. The DNA for the CDR3 is TGTGCCAGCTCACCACCCACTTCGGGGTATGGGACCCAGTACTTC. The chain links TRBV18 to TRBJ2-5, with D perhaps TRBD2 (5 bases). This CDR3 region has 15 residues. Germline-derived CDR1 and CDR2 are KGHSH and LQKENI. Trimming took off 0 bases at V and 7 bases at J, with 15 bases between the two ends.

This chain links TRBV11-3 with TRBJ1-1; D is ambiguous. This CDR3 spans 14 amino acids. Trimming left V 1 base short and J 4 bases short, with 10 bases between. In germline, CDR1 is SGHNT, CDR2 YENEEA. The CDR3 here is CASSLGYRPTEAFF. The CDR3 DNA reads as TGTGCCAGCAGCTTAGGTTACAGACCCACTGAAGCTTTCTTT.

The J gene is TRBJ1-3, the V gene TRBV6-5; D perhaps matches TRBD1 (6 bases). Trimming took 6 bases from V and 0 from J, leaving 9 bases between them. Germline CDR1 reads MNHEY; CDR2 reads SVGAGI. The CDR3 has 14 amino acids. The DNA for the CDR3 is TGTGCCAGCAGCCCACAGGGCTCTGGAAACACCATATATTTT. It yields the protein CASSPQGSGNTIYF.